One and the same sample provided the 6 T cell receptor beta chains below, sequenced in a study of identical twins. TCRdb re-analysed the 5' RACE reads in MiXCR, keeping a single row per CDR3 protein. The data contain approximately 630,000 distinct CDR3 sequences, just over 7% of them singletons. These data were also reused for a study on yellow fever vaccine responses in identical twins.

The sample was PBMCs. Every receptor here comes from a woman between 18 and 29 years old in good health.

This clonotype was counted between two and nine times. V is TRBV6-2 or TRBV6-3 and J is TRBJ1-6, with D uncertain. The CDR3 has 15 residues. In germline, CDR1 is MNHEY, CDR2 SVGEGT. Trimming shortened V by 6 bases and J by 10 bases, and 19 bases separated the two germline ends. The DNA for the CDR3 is TGTGCCAGCAGGCCAACAGAGGATTCGGGATCACCCCTCCACTTT. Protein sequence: CASRPTEDSGSPLHF.

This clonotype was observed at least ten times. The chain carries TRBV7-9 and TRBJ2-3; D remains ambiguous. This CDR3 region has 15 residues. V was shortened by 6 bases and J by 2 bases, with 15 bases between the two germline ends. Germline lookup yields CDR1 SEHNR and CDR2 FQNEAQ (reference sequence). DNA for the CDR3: TGTGCCAGCAGAAAGCGCGGTGAATACACAGATACGCAGTATTTT. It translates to CASRKRGEYTDTQYF.

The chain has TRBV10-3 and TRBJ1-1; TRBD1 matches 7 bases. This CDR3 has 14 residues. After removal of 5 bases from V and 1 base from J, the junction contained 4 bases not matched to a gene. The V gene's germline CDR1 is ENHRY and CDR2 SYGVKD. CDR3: CAISRDSPNTEAFF. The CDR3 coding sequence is TGTGCCATCAGTCGGGACAGTCCGAACACTGAAGCTTTCTTT.

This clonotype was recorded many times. CDR3 loop: CASSSGNMNTEAFF. The DNA for the CDR3 is TGCGCCAGCAGCTCGGGCAACATGAACACTGAAGCTTTCTTT. V and J are TRBV5-1 and TRBJ1-1; D is undetermined. The germline V gene encodes CDR1 SGHRS and CDR2 YFSETQ. The CDR3 extends over 14 amino acids. Trimming removed 3 bases at V and 0 bases at J, with 9 bases between.

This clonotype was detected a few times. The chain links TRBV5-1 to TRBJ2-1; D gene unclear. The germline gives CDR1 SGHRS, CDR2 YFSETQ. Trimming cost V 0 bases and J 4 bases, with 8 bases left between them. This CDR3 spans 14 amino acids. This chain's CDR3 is CASSLVAGYNEQFF. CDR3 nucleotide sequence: TGCGCCAGCAGCTTGGTGGCTGGGTACAATGAGCAGTTCTTC.

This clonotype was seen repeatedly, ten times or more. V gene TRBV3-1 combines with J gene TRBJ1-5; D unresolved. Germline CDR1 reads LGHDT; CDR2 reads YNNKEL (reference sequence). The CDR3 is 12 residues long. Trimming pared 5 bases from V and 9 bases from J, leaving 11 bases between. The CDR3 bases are TGTGCCAGCAGCTCAGGTTTTGGGCCCCAGCATTTT. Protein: CASSSGFGPQHF.